This TCR beta chain came from a study of blood T cell repertoires in COVID-19. The junction had 7 bases not matched to a gene; V was cut back by 6 bases and J by 5 bases. Germline V gene data show CDR1 as KGHSH and CDR2 as LQKENI. The CDR3 totals 14 residues. Sequencing used immunoSEQ multiplex PCR; TCRdb keeps in-frame clones, though not all of them. The repertoire consists of 25,000 or so clones, with about 90% occurring once and the leading ten covering about 8.4%. Sample: peripheral blood. The chain joins TRBV18 to TRBJ1-2; 9 nucleotides agree with TRBD1. This receptor was identified in a woman aged 45 to 65 with active COVID-19. The CDR3 sequence: CASSPSDRGYGYTF. The CDR3 DNA reads as TGTGCCAGCTCCCCTTCGGACAGGGGTTATGGCTACACCTTC.